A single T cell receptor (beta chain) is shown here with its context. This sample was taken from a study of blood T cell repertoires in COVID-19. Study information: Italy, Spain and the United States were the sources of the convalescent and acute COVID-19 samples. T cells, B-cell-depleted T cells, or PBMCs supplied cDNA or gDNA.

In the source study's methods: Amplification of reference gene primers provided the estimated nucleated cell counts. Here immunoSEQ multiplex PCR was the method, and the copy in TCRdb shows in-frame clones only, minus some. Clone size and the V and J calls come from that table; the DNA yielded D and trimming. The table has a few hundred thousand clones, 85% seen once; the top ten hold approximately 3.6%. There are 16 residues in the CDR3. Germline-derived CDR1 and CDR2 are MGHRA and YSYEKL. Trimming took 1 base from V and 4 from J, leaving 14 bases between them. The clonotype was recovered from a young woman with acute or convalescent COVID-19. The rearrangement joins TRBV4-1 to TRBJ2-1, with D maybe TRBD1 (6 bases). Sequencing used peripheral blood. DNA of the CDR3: TGCGCCAGCAGCCAAGGGGTTTGGGGGACATACAATGAGCAGTTCTTC. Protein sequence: CASSQGVWGTYNEQFF.